A few counts support the clone carrying this T cell receptor (beta chain). Its antigen is unidentified. There are 14 residues in the CDR3. The junction had 8 bases not matched to a gene; V was cut back by 4 bases and J by 9 bases. Germline V gives CDR1 KGHDR, CDR2 SFDVKD. The TCRbeta library was prepared with unique molecular identifiers. Via MiXCR, TCRdb re-called the PCR reads, giving one row per CDR3 protein. The data contain 900,000 or so distinct CDR3 sequences, 16% of them seen just once; the ten biggest clones take up approximately 5%. The data stem from a study of T-cell reconstitution after alpha-beta-depleted transplantation in children. Points from the study as a whole: Expanded graft clones numbering several hundred reportedly gave rise to alpha-beta T cells about two months after transplant.

The TCR comes from a male patient younger than 18 who had a stem cell transplant for acute lymphoblastic leukemia, so the T cells may come from the graft donor. The sequences come from PBMCs, mostly from graft donor cells, collected 360 days after TCRalphabeta/CD19-depleted stem cell transplant. The V call is TRBV24-1, the J call TRBJ2-3; 8 bases line up with TRBD2. The CDR3 DNA follows: TGTGCCACCAGTGAAAGCGGGAGACGAGAGACGCAGTATTTT. As protein: CATSESGRRETQYF.